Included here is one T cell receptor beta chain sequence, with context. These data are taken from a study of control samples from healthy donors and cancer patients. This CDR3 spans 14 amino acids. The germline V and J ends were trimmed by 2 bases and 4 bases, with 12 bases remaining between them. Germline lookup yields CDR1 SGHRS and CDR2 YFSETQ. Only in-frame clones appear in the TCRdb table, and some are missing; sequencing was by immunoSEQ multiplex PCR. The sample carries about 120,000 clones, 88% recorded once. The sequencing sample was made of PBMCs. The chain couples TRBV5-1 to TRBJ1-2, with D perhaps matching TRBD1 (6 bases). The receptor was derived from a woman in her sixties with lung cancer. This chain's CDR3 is CASSFSDSSYGYTF. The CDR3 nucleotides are TGCGCCAGCAGCTTCTCGGACAGTTCCTATGGCTACACCTTC. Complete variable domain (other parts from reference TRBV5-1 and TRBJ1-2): KAGVTQTPRYLIKTRGQQVTLSCSPISGHRSVSWYQQTPGQGLQFLFEYFSETQRNKGNFPGRFSGRQFSNSRSEMNVSTLELGDSALYLCASSFSDSSYGYTFGSGTRLTVV.